This TCR beta chain was identified in a study of blood T cell repertoires in COVID-19. Study in general: Sample material is recorded as cDNA or gDNA derived from T cells, B-cell-depleted T cells, or PBMCs.

The CDR3 has 14 residues. Germline CDR1 reads LNHNV; CDR2 reads YYDKDF (reference sequence). V was clipped by 0 bases and J by 4 bases; unmatched bases: 2. The repertoire was sequenced with immunoSEQ multiplex PCR; TCRdb's copy has only in-frame clones and lacks some. Of about 270,000 clones listed, approximately 89% are singletons. The sequence was collected from a man between 40 and 49 years old with active or convalescent COVID-19. The chain recombines TRBV15 with TRBJ1-2, with 7 bases fitting TRBD1. The sample consisted of peripheral blood. The DNA of the CDR3 is TGTGCCACCAGCAGAGATGCAGGGGGCTATGGCTACACCTTC. Translating it yields CATSRDAGGYGYTF.